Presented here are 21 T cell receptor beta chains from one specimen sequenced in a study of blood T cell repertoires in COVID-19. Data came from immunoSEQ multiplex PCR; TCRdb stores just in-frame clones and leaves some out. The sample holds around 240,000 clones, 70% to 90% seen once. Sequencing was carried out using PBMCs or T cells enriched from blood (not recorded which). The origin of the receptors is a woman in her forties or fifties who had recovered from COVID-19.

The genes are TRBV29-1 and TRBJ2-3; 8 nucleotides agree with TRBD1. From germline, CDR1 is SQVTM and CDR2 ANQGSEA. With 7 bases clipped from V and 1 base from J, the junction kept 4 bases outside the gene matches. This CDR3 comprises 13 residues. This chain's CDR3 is CSAETGGTDTQYF. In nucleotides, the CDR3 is TGCAGCGCAGAGACAGGGGGCACAGATACGCAGTATTTT.

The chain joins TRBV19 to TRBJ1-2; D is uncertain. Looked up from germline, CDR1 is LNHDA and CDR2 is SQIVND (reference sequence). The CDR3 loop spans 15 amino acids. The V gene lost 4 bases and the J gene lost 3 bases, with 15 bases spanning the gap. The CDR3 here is CASSTGERSYYGYTF. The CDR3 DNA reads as TGTGCCAGTAGTACCGGGGAGCGATCGTACTATGGCTACACCTTC. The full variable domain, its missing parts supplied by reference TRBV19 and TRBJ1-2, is DGGITQSPKYLFRKEGQNVTLSCEQNLNHDAMYWYRQDPGQGLRLIYYSQIVNDFQKGDIAEGYSVSREKKESFPLTVTSAQKNPTAFYLCASSTGERSYYGYTFGSGTRLTVV.

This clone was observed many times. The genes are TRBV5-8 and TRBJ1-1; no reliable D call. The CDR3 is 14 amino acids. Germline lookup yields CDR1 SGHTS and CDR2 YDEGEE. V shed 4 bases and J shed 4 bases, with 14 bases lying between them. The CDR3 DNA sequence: TGTGCCAGCAGCGTGGATCAGAGGAGCACTGAAGCTTTCTTT. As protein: CASSVDQRSTEAFF. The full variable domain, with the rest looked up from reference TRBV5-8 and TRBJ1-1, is EAGVTQSPTHLIKTRGQQATLRCSPISGHTSVYWYQQALGLGLQFLLWYDEGEERNRGNFPPRFSGRQFPNYSSELNVNALELEDSALYLCASSVDQRSTEAFFGQGTRLTVV.

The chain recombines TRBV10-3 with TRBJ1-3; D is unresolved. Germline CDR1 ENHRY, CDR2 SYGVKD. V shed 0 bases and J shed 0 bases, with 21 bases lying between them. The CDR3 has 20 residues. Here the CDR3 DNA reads TGTGCCATCAGTGAGTCCGTCGGAAAGGTCACTGACTTCTCTGGAAACACCATATATTTT. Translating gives CAISESVGKVTDFSGNTIYF.

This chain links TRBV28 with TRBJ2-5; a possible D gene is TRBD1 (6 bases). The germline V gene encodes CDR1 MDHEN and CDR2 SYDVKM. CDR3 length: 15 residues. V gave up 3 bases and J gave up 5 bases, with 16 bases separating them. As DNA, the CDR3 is TGTGCCAGCAGTTTTATCCCAGGGGATAGGGAGACCCAGTACTTC. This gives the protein CASSFIPGDRETQYF. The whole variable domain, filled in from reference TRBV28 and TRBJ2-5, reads DVKVTQSSRYLVKRTGEKVFLECVQDMDHENMFWYRQDPGLGLRLIYFSYDVKMKEKGDIPEGYSVSREKKERFSLILESASTNQTSMYLCASSFIPGDRETQYFGPGTRLLVL.

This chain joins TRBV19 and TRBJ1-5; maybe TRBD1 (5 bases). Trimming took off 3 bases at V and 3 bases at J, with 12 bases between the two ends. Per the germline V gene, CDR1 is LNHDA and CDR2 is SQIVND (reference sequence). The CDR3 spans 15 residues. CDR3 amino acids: CASSIWGGVNQPQHF. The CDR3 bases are TGTGCCAGTAGTATTTGGGGGGGGGTCAATCAGCCCCAGCATTTT.

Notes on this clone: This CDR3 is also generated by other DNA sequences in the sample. The CDR3 coding sequence is TGTGCCAGCAGCTTAGTGCGGGGATTTGGAAACACCATATATTTT. Translating gives CASSLVRGFGNTIYF. The chain has TRBV7-2 and TRBJ1-3; D ambiguous. Trimming shortened V by 1 base and J by 3 bases, and 10 bases separated the two germline ends. The CDR3 contains 15 residues. CDR1 and CDR2 from the germline V gene are SGHTA and FQGNSA.

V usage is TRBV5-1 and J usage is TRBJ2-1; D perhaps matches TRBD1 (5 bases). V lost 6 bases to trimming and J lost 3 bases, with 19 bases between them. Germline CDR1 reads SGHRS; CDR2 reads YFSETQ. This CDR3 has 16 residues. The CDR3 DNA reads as TGCGCCAGCAACCTCGCCCCAGGGTTACTCTACAATGAGCAGTTCTTC. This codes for CASNLAPGLLYNEQFF.

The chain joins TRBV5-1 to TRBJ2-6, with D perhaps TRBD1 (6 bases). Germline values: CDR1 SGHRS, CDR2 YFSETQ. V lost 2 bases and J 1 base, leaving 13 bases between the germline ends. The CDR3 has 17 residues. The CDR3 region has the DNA TGCGCCAGCAGCTTAACAGGGCTTTCGTCTGGGGCCAACGTCCTGACTTTC. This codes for CASSLTGLSSGANVLTF.

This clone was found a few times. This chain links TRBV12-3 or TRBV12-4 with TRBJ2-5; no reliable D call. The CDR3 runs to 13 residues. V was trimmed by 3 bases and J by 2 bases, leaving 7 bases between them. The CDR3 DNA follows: TGTGCCAGCAGTTTGGGCAGGCAAGAGACCCAGTACTTC. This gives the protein CASSLGRQETQYF.

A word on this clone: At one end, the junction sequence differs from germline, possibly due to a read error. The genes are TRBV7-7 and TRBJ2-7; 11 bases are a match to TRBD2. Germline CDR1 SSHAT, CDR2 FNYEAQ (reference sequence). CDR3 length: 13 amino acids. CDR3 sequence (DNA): TGTGCTAGCAGCTTAGCGGGGGGGAACGAGCAGTACTTC. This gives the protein CASSLAGGNEQYF.

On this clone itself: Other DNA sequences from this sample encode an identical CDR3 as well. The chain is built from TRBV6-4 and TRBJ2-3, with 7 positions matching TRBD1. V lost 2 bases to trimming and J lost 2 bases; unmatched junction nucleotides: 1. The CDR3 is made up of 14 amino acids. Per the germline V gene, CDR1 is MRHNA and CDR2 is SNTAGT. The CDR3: CASSDEGATDTQYF. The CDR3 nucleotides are TGTGCCAGCAGTGACGAGGGGGCCACAGATACGCAGTATTTT.

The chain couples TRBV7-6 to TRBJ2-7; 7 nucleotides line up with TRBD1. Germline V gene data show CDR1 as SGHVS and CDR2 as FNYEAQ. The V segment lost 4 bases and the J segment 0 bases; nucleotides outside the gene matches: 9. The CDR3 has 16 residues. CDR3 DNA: TGTGCCAGCAGCTATTCCCGGGACAGTCCCTCCTACGAGCAGTACTTC. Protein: CASSYSRDSPSYEQYF.

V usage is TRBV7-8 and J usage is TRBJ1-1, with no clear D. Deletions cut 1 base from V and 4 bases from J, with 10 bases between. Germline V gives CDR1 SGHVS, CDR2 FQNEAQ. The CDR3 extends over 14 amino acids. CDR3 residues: CASSLVNLITEAFF. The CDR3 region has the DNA TGTGCCAGCAGCTTAGTTAATTTAATCACTGAAGCTTTCTTT.

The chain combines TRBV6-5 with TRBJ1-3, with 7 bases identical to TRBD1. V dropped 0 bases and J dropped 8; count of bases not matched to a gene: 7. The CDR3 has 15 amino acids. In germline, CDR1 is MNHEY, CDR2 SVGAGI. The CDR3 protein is CASSYSDRPGDTIYF. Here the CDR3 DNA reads TGTGCCAGCAGTTACTCGGACAGGCCAGGAGACACCATATATTTT.

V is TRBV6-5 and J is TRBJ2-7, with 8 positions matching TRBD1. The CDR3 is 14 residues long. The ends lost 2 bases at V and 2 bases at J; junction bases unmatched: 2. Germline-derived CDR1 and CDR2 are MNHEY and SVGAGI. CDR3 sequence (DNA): TGTGCCAGCAGTTACGGGACAGGACCCTACGAGCAGTACTTC. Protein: CASSYGTGPYEQYF.

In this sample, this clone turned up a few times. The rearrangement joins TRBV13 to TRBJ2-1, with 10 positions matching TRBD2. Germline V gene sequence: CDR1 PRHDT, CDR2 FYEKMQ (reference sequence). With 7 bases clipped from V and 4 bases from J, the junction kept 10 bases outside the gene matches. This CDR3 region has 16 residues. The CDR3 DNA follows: TGTGCCAGCAACCCACGACTAGCGGGTTCTTACAATGAGCAGTTCTTC. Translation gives CASNPRLAGSYNEQFF.

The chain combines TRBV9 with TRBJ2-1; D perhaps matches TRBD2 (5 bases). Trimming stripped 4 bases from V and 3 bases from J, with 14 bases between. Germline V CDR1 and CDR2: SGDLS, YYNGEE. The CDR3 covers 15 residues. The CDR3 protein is CASSPSGDFYNEQFF. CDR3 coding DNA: TGTGCCAGCAGCCCCAGCGGAGACTTCTACAATGAGCAGTTCTTC.

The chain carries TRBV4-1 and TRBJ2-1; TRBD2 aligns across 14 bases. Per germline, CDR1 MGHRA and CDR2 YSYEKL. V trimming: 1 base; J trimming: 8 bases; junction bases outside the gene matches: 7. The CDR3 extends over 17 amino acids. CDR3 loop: CASSQGGTSGSLYEQFF. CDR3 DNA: TGCGCCAGCAGCCAAGGGGGGACTAGCGGGAGTCTGTATGAGCAGTTCTTC.

In DNA, the CDR3 is TGCGCCAGCAGCTCGGGGGAGGAAACCCATAACTATGGCTACACCTTC. As protein: CASSSGEETHNYGYTF. The V and J genes are TRBV5-1 and TRBJ1-2; a weak D match, TRBD1 (5 bases). Germline V gives CDR1 SGHRS, CDR2 YFSETQ. Trimming left V 3 bases short and J 1 base short, with 16 bases between. The length of the CDR3 is 16 residues.

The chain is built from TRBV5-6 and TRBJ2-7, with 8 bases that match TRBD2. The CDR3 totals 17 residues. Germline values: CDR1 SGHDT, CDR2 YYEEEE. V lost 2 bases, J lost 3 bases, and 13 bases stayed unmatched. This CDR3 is CASSLGSSGTPRYEQYF. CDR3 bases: TGTGCCAGCAGCTTAGGTAGTAGCGGGACTCCTCGCTACGAGCAGTACTTC.